This TCR beta chain was retrieved from a study of long-term antiretroviral therapy in people with HIV (dated by TCRdb to the early 2020s). With regard to the full study: The earliest samples were collected roughly a decade before the 2015 WHO recommendation for immediate ART, at a time when ART was usually postponed until CD4 counts fell. Whether ART initiation and durable HIV suppression were associated with changes in peripheral blood TRB repertoire composition and diversity was tested in a retrospective serial study. A total of roughly 200 cryopreserved PBMC samples came from 30 or so adults with confirmed HIV infection and were collected serially over a mean of roughly six years (range 1-12). Among the 30 to 35 participants with HIV, about 11 were female. Test extractions of a monoclonal T-cell line alongside some 36 polyclonal samples showed no cross-contamination during QIAcube processing. Overall study outcomes, separate from this receptor: Unsorted PBMC were profiled instead of sorted CD4+ and CD8+ T cells because pre-ART samples had limited cell numbers. The samples span the years 2004 to 2017, and the ART regimens used may be less effective than current regimens. Inferences about post-ART repertoire changes are limited because no data were available on ART adherence, viral resistance or therapy changes. ART initiation was associated with a significant increase in TRB diversity, but diversity stayed significantly below transplant donor controls even after long-term ART. Limited PBMC availability meant only the TCR beta chain was sequenced, without alpha chain pairing. CDR3 length ranges in HIV repertoires were narrower than in controls, and network structure suggested an antigen-experienced repertoire with only a slight naive shift after ART. The repertoire was dominated across all time points by expanded TRB clones identified before ART initiation, although this dominance was seen to fluctuate and to decrease in many PLHIV after ART.

On this clone: Its antigen is currently not known. The input lacks base qualities; no much larger clone sits a single base away.

The immunoSEQ hsTCRB v3.0 assay was used at survey level resolution to sequence the TRB variable region. The targeted TRB sequencing depth was about 40,000-50,000 T-cell genomes per sample. TRB libraries were pooled and sequenced on an Illumina MiSeq using a v3 150-cycle kit. For the original study's pipeline: Repertoire analysis was performed in R inside a reproducible Nextflow workflow that covered QC, data transformation and analysis. LymphoSeq2, an R package for AIRR-Seq data exploration, was used to implement custom analyses. Several samples that yielded fewer than 5000 total TRB sequences were excluded, so that about 200 HIV repertoires were analyzed. Among the 180 to 200 retained HIV repertoires, about 59 were collected before ART initiation and 120 to 140 were collected after ART initiation. Each repertoire was downsampled to 5000 TRB nucleotide sequences, and summary statistics were averaged across 100 downsampling iterations. Only TRB sequences with CDR3 regions of at least seven amino acids were retained for analysis. Diversity was measured with a Shannon entropy-derived clonality score and the Gini coefficient. In the repertoire networks, any two of the top 5000 CDR3 amino acid sequences were connected whenever the two sequences differed by an edit distance of one. For TRB CDR3 amino acid sequences, GLIPH2 was used to predict antigen specificity groups and MHC restriction. To flag known associations with CMV, EBV, HIV or tissue antigens, CDR3 amino acid sequences were compared against VDJdb and McPAS-TCR. Pre-ART, post-ART and control groups were compared with Wilcoxon signed-rank tests and Holm-Bonferroni correction. Entries here come from immuneACCESS through TCRdb and include only in-frame sequences with V and J called. Some clones fail to appear in such tables; in the studies checked, an unresolved V gene covers under half of the shortfall, and the cause of the remainder is unknown. That table furnishes V, J and clone size, whereas the DNA furnished D and trimming. The sample includes about 27,000 clones, with roughly 80% observed a single time. Over 8.5% of the sample belongs to the ten largest clones.

V is cut by 0 bases and J by 7 bases, and the space between the germline ends is 10 bases. Counted from cysteine to phenylalanine, this CDR3 has 13 amino acids. Just the 39-base CDR3 DNA is kept, in frame starting at base 1. Reading the germline V gene (reference sequence) gives CDR1 SGHNT and CDR2 YYREEE. To be included, a participant needed at least one PBMC sample from before ART initiation plus at least two post-ART samples. Treatment was received in the United States of America by all participants with HIV. Before DNA extraction, cryopreserved samples of 1-10 million PBMC were thawed and washed. At the time of the earliest PBMC sample, participants with HIV were aged between 23 and 54 years. PBMC samples were contributed by each participant from 1-4 timepoints before ART initiation and 2-8 timepoints after ART initiation, with a median of 7 samples. For every participant, serial HIV viral load, CD4+ T-cell count, ART history and demographic data were obtained. Using a Qiagen kit on a QIAcube, genomic DNA was extracted from unsorted PBMC, with samples processed in batches of 12.

The chain was built from TRBV5-4 and TRBJ1-2; TRBD1 might be the D gene, on 5 matching bases. This sample comprised unsorted PBMCs, obtained 2.1 years after starting antiretroviral therapy. The receptor comes from a man younger than 40 with HIV. The DNA sequence is as follows: TGTGCCAGCAGCTTGGGTGGAGGGGTTGGCTACACCTTC. This encodes CASSLGGGVGYTF.